The following is a T cell receptor (beta chain) sequence with its context. This clone was observed once. No antigen is known for it. The sample holds no much larger clone one base away, and base qualities are not on file. V sheds 4 bases and J sheds 6 bases, leaving 14 bases between their ends. CDR1 and CDR2 (KGHDR, SFDVKD) derive from the germline V gene. Measured from the cysteine to the phenylalanine, the CDR3 is 15 residues long. Left in the record is the CDR3 DNA by itself, 45 bases read in frame from the first base. TCRbeta CDR3 regions were amplified from genomic DNA by means of the immunoSEQ Assay, a bias-controlled multiplex PCR. As for the authors' bioinformatics: The number of nucleated cells in each sample was estimated by amplification of reference gene primers within the assay. To quantify the absolute abundance of each unique TCRbeta CDR3 rearrangement, sequence reads were collapsed and filtered. Productive Simpson clonality was computed per sample as the square root of Simpson's diversity index over productive rearrangements. In its TCRdb copy, this immuneACCESS table keeps in-frame sequences only and misses some clones. Where compared with another copy, unresolved V genes explain less than half of these, and the others have no known cause. The DNA gave D and trimming, while V, J and clone size come from that table. Across this sample there are more than 65,000 clones, with roughly 82% seen only once. Clones ranked in the top ten supply under 30% of the sample.

Whole blood was collected in K2EDTA tubes by collaborating institutions according to the institutions' own protocols. For TCRbeta analysis, collaborator samples were shipped as frozen whole blood, as isolated PBMCs, or as DNA extracted from either sample type. This record belongs to a study of blood T cell repertoires in COVID-19 (dated by TCRdb to 2018 to 2020). Broadly, across the study: Samples covering the acute and convalescent phases of COVID-19 were provided by collaborators in the United States, Italy and Spain. The material from the prospective study consisted of cDNA or gDNA derived from T cells, B-cell-depleted T cells, or PBMCs. Deeply sampled blood TCRbeta repertoires from subjects exposed to, actively infected with, or recovered from COVID-19 were included in the dataset. A freely available public database, intended as a resource for researchers studying the immune response to SARS-CoV-2, is where the repertoires were released. Samples were obtained from the ongoing ImmuneRACE study (first 160 participants) and from about 1,300 subjects provided by 6 global collaborators. Sample metadata almost always included a de-identified subject ID, COVID-19 status, age in years and sex. Where available, HLA class I and class II types were obtained from metadata supplied by the sample provider rather than from assay-based typing. On the study overall, not on this receptor specifically: The amount of clinical and demographic metadata varied by source and participant and was provided uncurated.

The sequence was collected from a woman at least 80 years old with active or convalescent COVID-19. The V and J genes are TRBV24-1 and TRBJ1-4; matching of 6 bases hints at TRBD1 as the D gene. The sample taken for sequencing was peripheral blood. The DNA sequence follows: TGTGCCACCAGTGAAACACAGGGAAAACATGAAAAACTGTTTTTT. Its protein reads: CATSETQGKHEKLFF.